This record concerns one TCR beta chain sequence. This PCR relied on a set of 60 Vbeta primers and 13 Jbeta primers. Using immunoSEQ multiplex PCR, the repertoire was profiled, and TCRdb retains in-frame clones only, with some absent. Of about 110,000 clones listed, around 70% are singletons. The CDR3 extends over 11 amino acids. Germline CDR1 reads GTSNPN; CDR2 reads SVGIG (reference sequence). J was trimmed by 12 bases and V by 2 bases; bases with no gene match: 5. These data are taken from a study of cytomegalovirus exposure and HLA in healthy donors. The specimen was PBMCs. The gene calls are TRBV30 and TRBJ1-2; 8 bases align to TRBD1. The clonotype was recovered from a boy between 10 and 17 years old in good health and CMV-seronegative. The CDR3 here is CAWSTDRVHTF. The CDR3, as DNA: TGTGCCTGGAGTACGGACAGGGTTCACACCTTC.